This entry is about one T cell receptor (beta chain). This sample is drawn from a study of blood T cell repertoires in COVID-19. Background on the study: Whether acute or convalescent, the COVID-19 samples came from the United States, Italy and Spain.

Germline V lookup: CDR1 MRHNA, CDR2 SNTAGT. This CDR3 contains 16 residues. Trimming at V came to 2 bases and at J to 3 bases, leaving 9 bases not matched to a gene. TCRdb keeps only in-frame clones here, not all; method: immunoSEQ multiplex PCR. The data contain 90,000 or so clones, around 90% of them singletons. This TCR came from a man older than 75 with acute or convalescent COVID-19. The V gene is TRBV6-4, the J gene TRBJ2-7; 8 nucleotides align to TRBD1. The sequencing sample was made of peripheral blood. This chain's CDR3 is CASSDPGQGKHYEQYF. CDR3 in DNA: TGTGCCAGCAGTGACCCCGGACAGGGAAAACACTACGAGCAGTACTTC.